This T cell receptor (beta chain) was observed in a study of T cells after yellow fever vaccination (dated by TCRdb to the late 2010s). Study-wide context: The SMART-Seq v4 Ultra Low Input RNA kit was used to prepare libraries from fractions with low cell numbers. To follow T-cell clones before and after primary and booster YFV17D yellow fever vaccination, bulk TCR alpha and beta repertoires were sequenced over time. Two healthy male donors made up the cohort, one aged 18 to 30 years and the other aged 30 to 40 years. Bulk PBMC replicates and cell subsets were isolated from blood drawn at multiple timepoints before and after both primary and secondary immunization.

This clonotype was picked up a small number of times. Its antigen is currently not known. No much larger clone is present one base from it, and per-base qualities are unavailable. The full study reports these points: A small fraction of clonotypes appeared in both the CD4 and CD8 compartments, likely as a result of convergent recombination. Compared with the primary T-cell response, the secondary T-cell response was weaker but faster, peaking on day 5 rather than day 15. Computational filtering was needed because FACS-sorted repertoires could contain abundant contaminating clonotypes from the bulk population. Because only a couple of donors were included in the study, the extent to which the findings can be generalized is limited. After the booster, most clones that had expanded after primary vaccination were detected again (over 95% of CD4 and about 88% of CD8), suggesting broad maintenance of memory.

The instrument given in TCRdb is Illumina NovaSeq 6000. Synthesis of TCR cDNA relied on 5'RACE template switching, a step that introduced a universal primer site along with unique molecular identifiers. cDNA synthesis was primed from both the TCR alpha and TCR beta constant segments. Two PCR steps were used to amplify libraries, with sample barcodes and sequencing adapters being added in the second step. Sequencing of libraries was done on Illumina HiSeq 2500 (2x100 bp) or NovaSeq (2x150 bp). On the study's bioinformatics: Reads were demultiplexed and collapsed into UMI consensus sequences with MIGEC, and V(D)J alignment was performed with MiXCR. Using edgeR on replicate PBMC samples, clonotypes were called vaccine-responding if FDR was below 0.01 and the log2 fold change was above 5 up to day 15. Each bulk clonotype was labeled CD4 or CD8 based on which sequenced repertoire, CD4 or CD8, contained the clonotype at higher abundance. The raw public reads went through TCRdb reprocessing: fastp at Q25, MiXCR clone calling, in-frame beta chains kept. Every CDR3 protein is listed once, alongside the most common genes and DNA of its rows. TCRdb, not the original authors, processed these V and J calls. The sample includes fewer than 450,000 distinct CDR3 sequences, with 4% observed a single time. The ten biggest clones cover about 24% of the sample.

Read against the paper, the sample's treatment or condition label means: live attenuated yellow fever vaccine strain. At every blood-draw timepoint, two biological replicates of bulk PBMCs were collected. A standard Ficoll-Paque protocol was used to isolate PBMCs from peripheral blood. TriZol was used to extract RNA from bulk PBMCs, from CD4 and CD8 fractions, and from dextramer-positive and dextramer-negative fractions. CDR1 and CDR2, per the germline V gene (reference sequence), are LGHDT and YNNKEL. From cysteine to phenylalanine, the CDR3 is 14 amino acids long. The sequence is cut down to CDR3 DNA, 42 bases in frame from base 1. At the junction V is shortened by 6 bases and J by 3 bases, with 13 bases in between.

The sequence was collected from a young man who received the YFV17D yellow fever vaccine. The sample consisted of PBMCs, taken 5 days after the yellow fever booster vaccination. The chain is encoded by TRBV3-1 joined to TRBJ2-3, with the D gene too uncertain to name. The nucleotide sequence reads TGTGCCAGCAGTTCCTCGCCGTTTACAGATACGCAGTATTTT. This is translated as CASSSSPFTDTQYF.